This T cell receptor (beta chain) appears in the sequencing data of a study of blood T cell repertoires in COVID-19. About the research overall: Sources were T cells, B-cell-depleted T cells, or PBMCs; the material itself was cDNA or gDNA.

Clones were sequenced by immunoSEQ multiplex PCR, and TCRdb holds only the in-frame ones, with some missing. This sample yields roughly 55,000 clones, of which roughly three quarters are seen a single time; more than 12% belongs to the top ten. The CDR3 sequence is 14 residues long. J lost 2 bases, V lost 6 bases, and 3 bases had no gene match. Germline assignment: CDR1 SQVTM and CDR2 ANQGSEA. The specimen sequenced was peripheral blood. This chain connects TRBV29-1 to TRBJ2-1, with 11 bases aligning to TRBD2. This sequence was found in a human donor with active or convalescent COVID-19. The donor label of this sample is uncertain. Here the CDR3 reads CSVGLAGTYNEQFF. For the CDR3, the DNA is TGCAGCGTCGGACTAGCGGGTACCTACAATGAGCAGTTCTTC.